Below, 14 T cell receptor beta chains from the same sample are listed, as sequenced in a study of T cells in Graves' hyperthyroidism and ophthalmopathy. Authors of the study amplified TCR beta CDR3 regions from RNA transcripts. An initial round of RT-PCR targeting the TCR CDR3 relied on the HTBI primer set. From the multiplex PCR reads, TCRdb called clonotypes with MiXCR, one entry per CDR3 protein. The table includes more than 600,000 distinct CDR3 sequences, about 16% detected once. The sequenced sample was blood. The source of these receptors is a man younger than 35 with Graves' hyperthyroidism.

This clonotype appeared once. The chain couples TRBV6-2 or TRBV6-3 to TRBJ2-7; 8 bases map to TRBD2. CDR3 length: 11 residues. CDR1 is MNHEY, CDR2 SVGEGT, per germline. V trimming: 6 bases; J trimming: 13 bases; junction bases outside the gene matches: 8. CDR3 DNA: TGTGCCAGCAGCCACGGGGGGGAGGAATACTTC. Its translation is CASSHGGEEYF.

This chain links TRBV27 with TRBJ1-5; D is perhaps TRBD1 (5 bases). The V and J ends lost 0 bases and 3 bases respectively, with 9 bases between them. The CDR3 consists of 15 residues. Germline CDR1 reads MNHEY; CDR2 reads SMNVEV (reference sequence). The CDR3 DNA sequence: TGTGCCAGCAGTTTATCAGGGACCTACAATCAGCCCCAGCATTTT. Amino acids: CASSLSGTYNQPQHF.

This clonotype was counted ten times or more. This chain joins TRBV11-2 and TRBJ2-1, with 8 bases identical to TRBD2. V lost 2 bases and J lost 3; bases outside the gene matches: 6. This CDR3 has 16 residues. CDR1 and CDR2 from the germline V gene are SGHAT and FQNNGV. CDR3 coding DNA: TGTGCCAGCAGCTTATTCTCACTAGCGGTCTACAATGAGCAGTTCTTC. This encodes CASSLFSLAVYNEQFF.

This clonotype was recorded at least ten times. The chain is built from TRBV30 and TRBJ2-7; D could derive from TRBD1 or TRBD2 (5 bases each). The CDR3 totals 12 residues. CDR1 is GTSNPN and CDR2 is SVGIG in the germline V gene (reference sequence). Trimming left V 8 bases short and J 2 bases short, with 13 bases between. The CDR3 sequence is CAGTTPTYEQYF. CDR3 nucleotides: TGTGCCGGGACGACCCCGACCTACGAGCAGTACTTC.

This clonotype has just a few counts. The rearrangement joins TRBV9 to TRBJ2-7; 7 nucleotides match TRBD2. Germline values: CDR1 SGDLS, CDR2 YYNGEE. The CDR3 sequence is 15 residues long. Germline trimming cut 3 bases from V and 5 bases from J; bases unmatched to any gene: 11. The CDR3 is CASSGGGSRMDEQYF. The DNA for the CDR3 is TGTGCCAGCAGCGGGGGCGGGAGTCGTATGGACGAGCAGTACTTC.

This clonotype was observed at least ten times. Written as DNA, the CDR3 is TGTGCCAGCAGTCCCAACAACTACGAGCAGTACTTC. This sequence encodes CASSPNNYEQYF. The chain is built from TRBV28 and TRBJ2-7; no reliable D call. Trimming removed 5 bases from V and 3 bases from J, with 8 bases in between. This CDR3 is built from 12 residues. Germline loops: CDR1 MDHEN, CDR2 SYDVKM.

This clonotype was recorded a few times. V is TRBV29-1 and J is TRBJ2-5; D assignment may be TRBD1 or TRBD2 (5 bases each). The CDR3 is 13 residues long. V shed 7 bases and J shed 7 bases, with 19 bases lying between them. Germline assignment: CDR1 SQVTM and CDR2 ANQGSEA. The CDR3 nucleotides read TGCAGCGCCGCGAGGGGCGGCGAGGGGACCCAGTACTTC. Residues: CSAARGGEGTQYF.

This clonotype showed up many times. The chain combines TRBV29-1 with TRBJ2-7; a possible D gene is TRBD2 (5 bases). Trimming pared 7 bases from V and 5 bases from J, leaving 12 bases between. Germline CDR1 reads SQVTM; CDR2 reads ANQGSEA. The CDR3 loop spans 11 amino acids. CDR3 sequence reads: CSARAGHEQYF. The CDR3 coding sequence is TGCAGCGCACGGGCGGGCCACGAGCAGTACTTC.

This clonotype was seen ten or more times. The rearrangement uses TRBV7-2 and TRBJ1-2, with 7 bases fitting TRBD1. J was trimmed by 4 bases and V by 4 bases; bases with no gene match: 3. The V gene's germline CDR1 is SGHTA and CDR2 FQGNSA. CDR3 size: 13 residues. For the CDR3, the DNA is TGTGCCAGCAGCTCGGGACAGTTCTATGGCTACACCTTC. Translating it yields CASSSGQFYGYTF.

This clonotype was found many times. This chain joins TRBV20-1 and TRBJ2-7; D ambiguous. V gave up 3 bases and J gave up 0 bases, with 12 bases separating them. The CDR3 length is 14 residues. The V gene's germline CDR1 is DFQATT and CDR2 SNEGSKA (reference sequence). The CDR3, as DNA: TGCAGTGCTAGCCTCTTCCCAAGCTCCTACGAGCAGTACTTC. This sequence encodes CSASLFPSSYEQYF.

The chain links TRBV4-1 to TRBJ2-7; possibly TRBD1 for D (7 bases). The CDR3 extends over 15 amino acids. Trimming took 1 base from V and 2 from J, leaving 12 bases between them. Germline V gene lookup returns CDR1 MGHRA and CDR2 YSYEKL. The CDR3 bases are TGCGCCAGCAGCCAAGGCCAGGGGGGAACCTACGAGCAGTACTTC. Protein sequence: CASSQGQGGTYEQYF.

Many counts were recorded for this clonotype. CDR3 sequence: CASSLGGLVGNEQFF. The CDR3 DNA is TGCGCCAGCAGCTTGGGAGGACTAGTGGGGAATGAGCAGTTCTTC. This chain connects TRBV5-1 to TRBJ2-1, with TRBD2 matching 7 bases. Germline V gene data show CDR1 as SGHRS and CDR2 as YFSETQ. The junction had 7 bases not matched to a gene; V was cut back by 0 bases and J by 7 bases. This CDR3 contains 15 residues. The whole variable domain, filled in from reference TRBV5-1 and TRBJ2-1, reads KAGVTQTPRYLIKTRGQQVTLSCSPISGHRSVSWYQQTPGQGLQFLFEYFSETQRNKGNFPGRFSGRQFSNSRSEMNVSTLELGDSALYLCASSLGGLVGNEQFFGPGTRLTVL.

V gene TRBV5-5 combines with J gene TRBJ1-1, with D hard to call. The CDR3 totals 18 residues. CDR1 and CDR2 from the germline V gene are SGHKS and YYEKEE (reference sequence). Trimming shortened V by 2 bases and J by 3 bases, and 23 bases separated the two germline ends. CDR3 coding DNA: TGTGCCAGCAGCTTTTATCAGTTCGGTGGTTACTCGGACACTGAAGCTTTCTTT. This translates into CASSFYQFGGYSDTEAFF. The complete variable domain, with remaining parts taken from reference TRBV5-5 and TRBJ1-1, reads DAGVTQSPTHLIKTRGQQVTLRCSPISGHKSVSWYQQVLGQGPQFIFQYYEKEERGRGNFPDRFSARQFPNYSSELNVNALLLGDSALYLCASSFYQFGGYSDTEAFFGQGTRLTVV.

The V and J genes are TRBV5-1 and TRBJ2-1; possibly TRBD1 for D (6 bases). Trimming took off 0 bases at V and 4 bases at J, with 11 bases between the two ends. CDR3 size: 15 residues. Germline CDR1 is SGHRS and CDR2 is YFSETQ. CDR3 DNA: TGCGCCAGCAGCTTGGGGACAGACCTTTACAATGAGCAGTTCTTC. Residues: CASSLGTDLYNEQFF.